This TCR beta chain was sequenced for a study of tumor-infiltrating lymphocytes in primary liver carcinoma. Study context: Each of the growths was stage T1-T3 N0M0, extending roughly 4.2 to 11 cm across. Every sample contained roughly 3.65 to 7.5 million productive TCRbeta reads, and these numbers were similar from one tissue type to another.

A constant-region primer served to make TCR beta cDNA from about 530 ng total RNA. Slightly modified ARM-PCR with three nested multiplex PCR rounds yielded TCR beta libraries. In the first two PCR rounds, TRBV1-TRBV30 forward primers were paired with a C-beta reverse primer, and each round lasted roughly 9 cycles. TCRdb analysed the multiplex PCR reads with MiXCR anew, one entry per CDR3 protein. This table holds 100,000 or so distinct CDR3 sequences, around two thirds found once. As for this clonotype: The antigen is unknown. A junction end diverges from the germline sequence, so it may reflect a read error.

Extraction of RNA together with DNA used about 20-34 mg of unsorted bulk tissue. The study enrolled treatment-naive patients with chronic HBV infection. The length of the CDR3 is 11 residues. Germline CDR1 and CDR2: SQVTM and ANQGSEA. Study conclusions and caveats: Among top clones, only about 7-24% appeared in all five tumor regions.

V gene TRBV29-1 combines with J gene TRBJ1-2; TRBD1 might be the D (6 bases). The TCR was taken from a woman aged 55-75 years with primary liver carcinoma and hepatitis B virus infection. The sequenced sample was liver tumor tissue from sampling region 2. Subset described: tumor region T2, inferior pole. The CDR3 here is CSARTEEGYIF. The CDR3 DNA is TGCAGCGCTAGGACAGAGGAAGGCTACATCTTC.